Each of the 14 T cell receptor delta chains below was sequenced from the same sample in a study of Vδ1+ human thymocytes. Broader study findings: In the thymus, TRG and TRD repertoires looked highly polyclonal with Gaussian CDR3 lengths.

RNA was extracted from the cells and then reverse transcribed. Pooled V-gene forward primers with one constant-region reverse primer generated the CDR3 amplicons by multiplex PCR. TCRdb redid clone calling on the multiplex PCR reads using CATT. The table lists 23,000 or so delta-chain clones, about 29% of them singletons. Their recognized antigens are unknown. Sample: Vdelta1+ gamma-delta thymocytes from the thymus. Indicated subset: FACS-sorted CD3+ TCRalphabeta- TCRVdelta1+ TCRVdelta2- thymocytes. These TCRs come from a boy younger than two who had congenital heart surgery.

This clone occurred a few times. The junction departs from the called germline gene at one end, perhaps through a read error. The chain has TRDV1 and TRDJ1, with D unresolved. The germline CDR1 and CDR2 sequences are TSWWSYY and QGS. This CDR3 contains 10 residues. CDR3 bases: TGTGCTCTTGGGGAACTCTTAGCCTTTTTC. It yields the protein CALGELLAFF.

This clone came up a few times. The chain recombines TRDV1 with TRDJ1, with 12 bases lining up with TRDD3. The CDR3 is made up of 18 amino acids. V gave up 2 bases and J gave up 0 bases; unmatched junction bases: 7. The germline CDR1 and CDR2 sequences are TSWWSYY and QGS. The CDR3 DNA is TGTGCTCTTGGGGAAGTCCGAACTGGGGGATACCACACCGATAAACTCATCTTT. The encoded protein is CALGEVRTGGYHTDKLIF.

In the case of this clone: Mismatch with germline at one junction end may stem from a read error. The chain couples TRDV1 to TRDJ1; D is perhaps TRDD2 or TRDD3 (6 bases each). CDR3 length: 18 residues. Germline V gene lookup returns CDR1 TSWWSYY and CDR2 QGS. This CDR3 is CAPGEGRVLRGRSDKLIF. Written as DNA, the CDR3 is TGTGCTCCTGGGGAAGGGAGAGTCCTACGCGGCCGCTCGGATAAACTCATCTTT.

This rearrangement joins TRDV1 to TRDJ1, with a tentative D call TRDD3 (5 bases). Germline V CDR1 and CDR2: TSWWSYY, QGS. This CDR3 spans 17 amino acids. Trimming stripped 0 bases from V and 1 base from J, with 15 bases between. The CDR3 region is CALGELLGDTPTDKLIF. In DNA, the CDR3 is TGTGCTCTTGGGGAACTCCTGGGTGATACTCCCACCGATAAACTCATCTTT.

This clone occurred a few times. V and J are TRDV1 and TRDJ1; no firm D call. Looked up from germline, CDR1 is TSWWSYY and CDR2 is QGS. The CDR3 loop spans 19 amino acids. Between the trimmed V and J ends, which lost 1 base and 2 bases, there was a span of 23 bases. The DNA for the CDR3 is TGTGCTCTTGGGGAACCAATTTCCCTTTCTATGACTCCAACCGATAAACTCATCTTT. This encodes CALGEPISLSMTPTDKLIF.

This clone was seen more than once but under ten times. The chain joins TRDV1 to TRDJ1; TRDD3 matches at 8 bases. Germline V lookup: CDR1 TSWWSYY, CDR2 QGS. The CDR3 extends over 16 amino acids. J was trimmed by 0 bases and V by 1 base; bases with no gene match: 4. The CDR3 coding sequence is TGTGCTCTTGGGGAACACTGGGGGCCCCACACCGATAAACTCATCTTT. It yields the protein CALGEHWGPHTDKLIF.

Of note for this clone: Other DNA variants within this sample encode the same CDR3. This chain joins TRDV1 and TRDJ1, with D tentatively TRDD2 (9 bases). The CDR3 extends over 18 amino acids. CDR1 and CDR2 from the germline V gene are TSWWSYY and QGS. Deletions cut 5 bases from V and 5 bases from J, with 27 bases between. The CDR3 protein is CALGNLPTSTGGTDKLIF. CDR3 DNA: TGTGCTCTTGGGAACCTTCCTACCTCTACTGGGGGCACTGATAAACTCATCTTT.

Turning to this clone: One base away lies a much larger clone, so this may be a sequencing read error. The chain couples TRDV2 to TRDJ1; 7 bases are a match to TRDD3. CDR1 GEAIGNYY and CDR2 EKD come from the germline V gene. This CDR3 is built from 14 residues. The CDR3 nucleotides read TGTGCCTGTGCCACCGAGGGGATAACCGATAAACTCATCTTT. This sequence encodes CACATEGITDKLIF.

Concerning this clone itself: Different DNA sequences within this sample yield the same CDR3. The chain is built from TRDV1 and TRDJ1, with D possibly TRDD3 on 5 matching bases. Germline loops: CDR1 TSWWSYY, CDR2 QGS. This CDR3 is 24 amino acids long. V was cut by 0 bases and J by 0 bases, with 35 bases left in between. CDR3: CALGELVGPELGSRPDQNTDKLIF. The CDR3 coding sequence is TGTGCTCTTGGGGAACTGGTTGGGCCGGAGCTGGGTTCCCGTCCTGACCAAAACACCGATAAACTCATCTTT.

This clone has a single count. The chain couples TRDV1 to TRDJ1, with 10 positions matching TRDD3. V was pared by 5 bases and J by 3 bases, with 27 bases of the junction left unmatched. Germline lookup yields CDR1 TSWWSYY and CDR2 QGS. The CDR3 length is 22 residues. The CDR3 nucleotides are TGTGCTCTTGGGCCCTATTCCCACTCTACGACATACTGGGGGATGCGGTCCGATAAACTCATCTTT. Its translation is CALGPYSHSTTYWGMRSDKLIF.

The V gene is TRDV1, the J gene TRDJ1; TRDD3 matches 9 bases. V dropped 0 bases and J dropped 0; count of bases not matched to a gene: 41. The CDR3 extends over 29 amino acids. Germline V CDR1 and CDR2: TSWWSYY, QGS. The CDR3 here is CALGELRLSTLAAGILGDDPILYTDKLIF. The CDR3, as DNA: TGTGCTCTTGGGGAACTACGACTATCCACATTGGCAGCAGGAATACTGGGGGACGACCCGATTCTGTACACCGATAAACTCATCTTT.

About this clone itself: Being one base from a much bigger clone, this may be a read error. Within the sample, other DNA sequences also encode this same CDR3. V is TRDV1 and J is TRDJ1; D unclear. CDR3 length: 16 amino acids. Germline loops: CDR1 TSWWSYY, CDR2 QGS. The CDR3 DNA reads TGTGCCCTTGGGAGCCAACAATGCCCCCACACCGATAAACTCATCTTT. It yields the protein CALGSQQCPHTDKLIF.

In this sample, this clone turned up a few times. V and J are TRDV1 and TRDJ1, with a possible D match to TRDD2 (5 bases). V lost 4 bases and J 0 bases, leaving 21 bases between the germline ends. Germline V CDR1 and CDR2: TSWWSYY, QGS. CDR3 length equals 18 residues. In DNA, the CDR3 is TGTGCTCTTGGGGCCCGAGACTTCCCCCGCCCGTACACCGATAAACTCATCTTT. This gives the protein CALGARDFPRPYTDKLIF.

This clone appeared a few times. The identical CDR3 is also encoded by other nucleotide sequences in the sample. The V gene is TRDV1, the J gene TRDJ1; 11 bases match TRDD3. The CDR3 contains 20 residues. V lost 0 bases to trimming and J lost 1 base; unmatched junction nucleotides: 13. CDR1 TSWWSYY and CDR2 QGS come from the germline V gene. The CDR3 protein is CALGELRLLSGGYLTDKLIF. The CDR3 coding sequence is TGTGCTCTTGGGGAACTGAGGCTGCTGTCTGGGGGATACCTCACCGATAAACTCATCTTT.